One sample yielded the 28 T cell receptor beta chains listed below, sequenced in a study of blood T cell repertoires in COVID-19. TCRdb keeps only in-frame clones here, not all; method: immunoSEQ multiplex PCR. The profile shows 110,000 or so clones, approximately 85% of them singletons. The sequenced material came from peripheral blood. The receptors derive from a human donor in a cohort sampled during active COVID-19.

The rearrangement joins TRBV5-5 to TRBJ2-7; D remains unclear. Trimming removed 2 bases from V and 0 bases from J, with 6 bases in between. From germline, CDR1 is SGHKS and CDR2 YYEKEE (reference sequence). The CDR3 runs 13 residues. The CDR3 DNA follows: TGTGCCAGCAGCTTTCCAGTCTCCTACGAGCAGTACTTC. Translated: CASSFPVSYEQYF.

This chain joins TRBV19 and TRBJ2-1, with TRBD2 matching 11 bases. This CDR3 comprises 14 residues. V shed 8 bases and J 4 bases; nucleotides not matched to a gene: 4. Germline lookup yields CDR1 LNHDA and CDR2 SQIVND (reference sequence). The CDR3 DNA reads as TGTGCCAGTCAACTAGCGGGAGTTTACAATGAGCAGTTCTTC. It translates to CASQLAGVYNEQFF.

In its sample, this clone was seen once. This sequence joins TRBV6-5 and TRBJ1-1; 7 positions agree with TRBD1. V gave up 4 bases and J gave up 10 bases; unmatched junction bases: 9. CDR1 and CDR2 from the germline V gene are MNHEY and SVGAGI. This CDR3 has 13 amino acids. CDR3 nucleotides: TGTGCCAGCAGTTCCCTTACAGGGGTCGGAGCTTTCTTT. This encodes CASSSLTGVGAFF.

V and J are TRBV5-4 and TRBJ2-7, with a weak D call TRBD1 (6 bases). Germline loops: CDR1 SGHNT, CDR2 YYREEE (reference sequence). This CDR3 spans 12 amino acids. The V gene lost 4 bases and the J gene lost 4 bases, with 9 bases spanning the gap. This CDR3 is CASSADRYEQYF. The CDR3, as DNA: TGTGCCAGCAGCGCAGACAGGTACGAGCAGTACTTC.

The chain joins TRBV7-9 to TRBJ1-2; 11 bases align to TRBD1. The CDR3 contains 15 residues. Germline V gene lookup returns CDR1 SEHNR and CDR2 FQNEAQ (reference sequence). V gave up 4 bases and J gave up 2 bases; unmatched junction bases: 3. The CDR3 DNA reads as TGTGCCAGCAGCTGGGACAGGGGGACCAACTATGGCTACACCTTC. Translating it yields CASSWDRGTNYGYTF.

V is TRBV27 and J is TRBJ2-7; D is perhaps TRBD2 (6 bases). The CDR3 has 15 residues. Trimming took off 3 bases at V and 3 bases at J, with 15 bases between the two ends. CDR1 and CDR2 from the germline V gene are MNHEY and SMNVEV (reference sequence). CDR3 sequence reads: CASSFEPGGNYEQYF. In DNA form, the CDR3 reads TGTGCCAGCAGTTTTGAGCCCGGGGGAAACTACGAGCAGTACTTC.

J is TRBJ1-2 and V is TRBV19; 10 bases match TRBD1. V gave up 6 bases and J gave up 2 bases; unmatched junction bases: 6. This CDR3 is built from 15 residues. From germline, CDR1 is LNHDA and CDR2 SQIVND (reference sequence). The CDR3 loop reads CASSTGTGANYGYTF. CDR3 coding DNA: TGTGCCAGTAGCACCGGGACAGGGGCCAACTATGGCTACACCTTC.

The chain recombines TRBV10-1 with TRBJ2-1; weak D call: TRBD1 (5 bases). The CDR3 runs 15 residues. The V end lost 0 bases, the J end lost 7 bases, and 13 bases lay between the germline ends. Per the germline V gene, CDR1 is WNHNN and CDR2 is SYGVQD (reference sequence). The CDR3 spells CASSESRKGANEQFF. The CDR3 DNA reads as TGCGCCAGCAGTGAGTCGCGGAAAGGGGCGAATGAGCAGTTCTTC.

The rearrangement links TRBV7-9 to TRBJ1-1, with 8 nucleotides matching TRBD1. Germline V gene lookup returns CDR1 SEHNR and CDR2 FQNEAQ (reference sequence). After removal of 6 bases from V and 0 bases from J, the junction contained 6 bases not matched to a gene. The CDR3 has 15 amino acids. The CDR3, as DNA: TGTGCCAGCAGTCGACAGGGGCAATTGAACACTGAAGCTTTCTTT. It yields the protein CASSRQGQLNTEAFF.

The V call is TRBV9, the J call TRBJ2-2; D might be TRBD1 (6 bases). The CDR3 runs 16 residues. Germline V gives CDR1 SGDLS, CDR2 YYNGEE. Trimming removed 0 bases from V and 3 bases from J, with 12 bases in between. CDR3 sequence: CASSVGTGPYTGELFF. The DNA for the CDR3 is TGTGCCAGCAGCGTAGGTACAGGGCCCTACACCGGGGAGCTGTTTTTT. Drawing the rest from reference TRBV9 and TRBJ2-2, the complete variable domain is DSGVTQTPKHLITATGQRVTLRCSPRSGDLSVYWYQQSLDQGLQFLIQYYNGEERAKGNILERFSAQQFPDLHSELNLSSLELGDSALYFCASSVGTGPYTGELFFGEGSRLTVL.

This chain joins TRBV4-2 and TRBJ2-1; 8 nucleotides agree with TRBD2. The CDR3 is 15 residues long. The germline CDR1 and CDR2 sequences are LGHNA and YNFKEQ. V dropped 0 bases and J dropped 4; count of bases not matched to a gene: 2. CDR3 sequence: CASSQDPGGYNEQFF. The CDR3 nucleotides read TGTGCCAGCAGCCAAGATCCGGGGGGGTACAATGAGCAGTTCTTC.

This chain links TRBV20-1 with TRBJ1-2; 7 nucleotides agree with TRBD1. Germline CDR1 and CDR2: DFQATT and SNEGSKA (reference sequence). J lost 4 bases, V lost 6 bases, and 11 bases had no gene match. The CDR3 spans 14 residues. This CDR3 is CSASAGTASYGYTF. The CDR3 bases are TGCAGTGCGAGTGCTGGGACAGCCTCCTATGGCTACACCTTC.

The chain employs TRBV4-2 and TRBJ1-4, with D unclear. Per germline, CDR1 LGHNA and CDR2 YNFKEQ. This CDR3 region has 16 residues. The V gene lost 1 base and the J gene lost 0 bases, with 9 bases spanning the gap. CDR3 in DNA: TGTGCCAGCAGCCAAGTCGGGAGCGCAACTAATGAAAAACTGTTTTTT. Translated: CASSQVGSATNEKLFF.

The chain has TRBV7-9 and TRBJ1-1; D gene unclear. CDR3 size: 15 residues. Trimming cost V 1 base and J 4 bases, with 13 bases left between them. In germline, CDR1 is SEHNR, CDR2 FQNEAQ (reference sequence). The CDR3 coding sequence is TGTGCCAGCAGCTTAGTTGCGGCGGGAGTCACTGAAGCTTTCTTT. Translating gives CASSLVAAGVTEAFF.

This chain uses TRBV4-2 with TRBJ2-1; TRBD2 aligns across 9 bases. The V and J ends lost 2 bases and 8 bases, in that order; junction bases with no gene match: 7. The CDR3 consists of 15 residues. Per the germline V gene, CDR1 is LGHNA and CDR2 is YNFKEQ. The CDR3 sequence is CASSQISSGVDEQFF. DNA for the CDR3: TGTGCCAGCAGCCAAATATCTAGCGGGGTGGATGAGCAGTTCTTC.

The chain combines TRBV7-9 with TRBJ1-4; D is possibly TRBD1 (6 bases). Germline assignment: CDR1 SEHNR and CDR2 FQNEAQ (reference sequence). The germline V and J ends were trimmed by 4 bases and 6 bases, with 12 bases remaining between them. CDR3 length equals 14 residues. CDR3 sequence reads: CASSWAGVDEKLFF. CDR3 nucleotides: TGTGCCAGCAGCTGGGCAGGGGTGGATGAAAAACTGTTTTTT. The entire variable domain, with the rest obtained from reference TRBV7-9 and TRBJ1-4, is as follows: DTGVSQNPRHKITKRGQNVTFRCDPISEHNRLYWYRQTLGQGPEFLTYFQNEAQLEKSRLLSDRFSAERPKGSFSTLEIQRTEQGDSAMYLCASSWAGVDEKLFFGSGTQLSVL.

This clone has more than one count but fewer than ten. V is TRBV2 and J is TRBJ2-1; D may be TRBD1 (5 bases). The V and J ends lost 4 bases and 0 bases respectively, with 10 bases between them. Per germline, CDR1 SNHLY and CDR2 FYNNEI. The length of the CDR3 is 15 residues. The CDR3 is CASSGTSSSYNEQFF. DNA for the CDR3: TGTGCCAGCAGTGGGACAAGCAGCTCCTACAATGAGCAGTTCTTC.

The chain combines TRBV5-1 with TRBJ1-5, with TRBD1 matching over 7 bases. Germline V CDR1 and CDR2: SGHRS, YFSETQ. V was pared by 4 bases and J by 4 bases, with 5 bases of the junction left unmatched. The CDR3 runs to 14 residues. DNA for the CDR3: TGCGCCAGCAGCACAGGGACAGAAAATCAGCCCCAGCATTTT. Its translation: CASSTGTENQPQHF.

The chain links TRBV3-1 (or the pseudogene TRBV3-2) to TRBJ1-2; unclear D gene. This CDR3 has 13 amino acids. V was pared by 0 bases and J by 4 bases, with 6 bases between. From germline, CDR1 is LGHDT and CDR2 YNNKEL (reference sequence). The CDR3: CASSQEGSYGYTF. The CDR3 DNA is TGTGCCAGCAGCCAAGAGGGGAGCTATGGCTACACCTTC.

This clone has just one count. The chain has TRBV19 and TRBJ1-1; 9 nucleotides align to TRBD1. The CDR3 covers 17 residues. Germline values: CDR1 LNHDA, CDR2 SQIVND (reference sequence). Trimming cost V 2 bases and J 0 bases; bases outside gene matches: 7. CDR3 region: CASSILAGQGMNTEAFF. The CDR3 DNA sequence: TGTGCCAGTAGTATATTAGCGGGACAGGGAATGAACACTGAAGCTTTCTTT.

This clone has just one count. The chain uses TRBV2 and TRBJ1-5; possibly TRBD1 for D (5 bases). The CDR3 is made up of 14 amino acids. Germline values: CDR1 SNHLY, CDR2 FYNNEI. Trimming took off 5 bases at V and 4 bases at J, with 12 bases between the two ends. CDR3 nucleotides: TGTGCCAGCAGTTTTCAGGGTTTAAATCAGCCCCAGCATTTT. Amino acids: CASSFQGLNQPQHF.

This clone has only a few counts. The gene calls are TRBV2 and TRBJ2-1; D is possibly TRBD2 (6 bases). V lost 7 bases and J 2 bases, leaving 15 bases between the germline ends. In germline, CDR1 is SNHLY, CDR2 FYNNEI. CDR3 size: 15 residues. This chain's CDR3 is CASKTSAGTYNEQFF. The CDR3 DNA sequence: TGTGCCAGCAAGACAAGTGCGGGAACCTACAATGAGCAGTTCTTC.

The rearrangement uses TRBV6-5 and TRBJ2-7, with 13 nucleotides matching TRBD2. The length of the CDR3 is 15 residues. With 5 bases clipped from V and 2 bases from J, the junction kept 3 bases outside the gene matches. The germline V gene has CDR1 MNHEY and CDR2 SVGAGI. The CDR3 bases are TGTGCCAGCAGTCCTGGGACTAGCGGGACCTACGAGCAGTACTTC. It yields the protein CASSPGTSGTYEQYF.

The V and J genes are TRBV2 and TRBJ2-2; 7 nucleotides agree with TRBD1. Trimming took 7 bases from V and 1 from J; bases not matched to a gene: 3. This CDR3 has 14 residues. CDR1 is SNHLY and CDR2 is FYNNEI in the germline V gene. CDR3 DNA: TGTGCCAGCAAGGGGGCACTGAACACCGGGGAGCTGTTTTTT. Its protein is CASKGALNTGELFF.

The rearrangement joins TRBV9 to TRBJ2-1; 11 nucleotides agree with TRBD2. Germline CDR1 SGDLS, CDR2 YYNGEE. This CDR3 is built from 16 residues. The junction had 8 bases not matched to a gene; V was cut back by 4 bases and J by 5 bases. CDR3 in DNA: TGTGCCAGCAGCCCCCACGGGACTAGCGGAAACAATGAGCAGTTCTTC. Its protein product is CASSPHGTSGNNEQFF.

The V and J genes are TRBV15 and TRBJ2-3, with 10 bases that match TRBD1. V lost 0 bases and J lost 3; bases outside the gene matches: 6. This CDR3 has 17 amino acids. Germline CDR1 is LNHNV and CDR2 is YYDKDF (reference sequence). In DNA form, the CDR3 reads TGTGCCACCAGCAGAGATTATGGGACAGGGGTAACAGATACGCAGTATTTT. As protein: CATSRDYGTGVTDTQYF.

The chain has TRBV6-5 and TRBJ1-1, with D perhaps matching TRBD1 (6 bases). The CDR3 extends over 13 amino acids. Per the germline V gene, CDR1 is MNHEY and CDR2 is SVGAGI. Trimming pared 6 bases from V and 5 bases from J, leaving 13 bases between. The CDR3 DNA follows: TGTGCCAGCAGGCCACAGGGAGGGACTGAAGCTTTCTTT. Translation: CASRPQGGTEAFF.

The V and J genes are TRBV24-1 and TRBJ2-1, with TRBD2 matching over 8 bases. Germline-derived CDR1 and CDR2 are KGHDR and SFDVKD. Trimming at V came to 4 bases and at J to 0 bases, leaving 4 bases not matched to a gene. The CDR3 length is 16 residues. The CDR3 sequence: CATSDPSGSSYNEQFF. In DNA, the CDR3 is TGTGCCACCAGTGACCCAAGCGGGAGCTCCTACAATGAGCAGTTCTTC.